Sequencing of this TCR beta chain was carried out in a study of PD-L1 blockade in urothelial cancer. This CDR3 spans 15 amino acids. The germline V gene encodes CDR1 MNHEY and CDR2 SVGAGI. With V trimmed by 7 bases and J by 4 bases, 4 bases remained unmatched. The time point is: peripheral blood 6 weeks after treatment start. Pretreatment and on-treatment blood mononuclear cell samples were taken, totaling between 1 and 8 time points per patient. This clone was detected once. This table comes from immunoSEQ multiplex PCR, and its TCRdb copy is limited to in-frame clones, with some not included. The table lists some 120,000 clones, 80% to 90% of them singletons.

Sequences were derived from PBMCs, sampled around atezolizumab (anti-PD-L1) treatment. The J gene is TRBJ2-5, the V gene TRBV6-5, with 15 bases that match TRBD2. The source of this sequence is a man in his 60s with urothelial cancer. The CDR3 bases are TGTGCCAGCATCCGGACTAGCGGGGGGGCAGAGACCCAGTACTTC. The encoded protein is CASIRTSGGAETQYF.